This T cell receptor (beta chain) stems from a study of T cell responses to AZD1222 COVID-19 vaccine. Findings and limits, study-wide: Donor demographics were predominantly white British with a female majority; clonal diversity may be underestimated.

CDR3 size: 14 residues. Germline-derived CDR1 and CDR2 are ENHRY and SYGVKD. Trimming at V came to 2 bases and at J to 6 bases, leaving 3 bases not matched to a gene. Method: immunoSEQ multiplex PCR; TCRdb's copy keeps in-frame clones and lacks some. This sample has fewer than 110,000 clones, with just over 90% found just once. Points on this clone: Antigen unknown.

This clonotype originated in an adult in good health. The V and J genes are TRBV10-3 and TRBJ1-4, with TRBD1 matching 7 bases. The material was peripheral blood, obtained on day 0 of AZD1222 vaccination. The CDR3 DNA is TGTGCCATCAGTGAGACAGGGGACCATGAAAAACTGTTTTTT. This sequence encodes CAISETGDHEKLFF.